This is a list of T cell receptor beta chains from one sample in a study of blood T cell repertoires in COVID-19. The table came from immunoSEQ multiplex PCR; TCRdb's copy has only in-frame clones and leaves some out. Here the sample spans 150,000 to 200,000 clones, around 77% being singletons. The sequenced sample consisted of peripheral blood. The receptors originated from a man aged 60 to 75 with active or convalescent COVID-19. The CDR3 runs from the conserved cysteine through the conserved F or W. Fields, in order: clone size, J gene, V gene, D gene, CDR3 DNA, CDR3 protein. D genes are given only for firm matches. The size of a clone is reported for some rows only, either as once, few or many, or as a class for expanded clones.

clone size: -; J gene: TRBJ2-5; V gene: TRBV7-2; D gene: TRBD2; CDR3 DNA: TGTGCCAGCAGCCGTGGGACTAGCGGGAAAGAGACCCAGTACTTC; CDR3 protein: CASSRGTSGKETQYF
clone size: -; J gene: TRBJ2-5; V gene: TRBV3-1/TRBV3-2; D gene: TRBD2; CDR3 DNA: TGTGCCAGCAGCCCGACTAGCGGGGGGGAGACCCAGTACTTC; CDR3 protein: CASSPTSGGETQYF
clone size: -; J gene: TRBJ1-1; V gene: TRBV6-5; D gene: TRBD1; CDR3 DNA: TGTGCCAGCAGACCATACAGGGGGAGGACTGAAGCTTTCTTT; CDR3 protein: CASRPYRGRTEAFF
clone size: -; J gene: TRBJ2-5; V gene: TRBV10-3; D gene: TRBD2; CDR3 DNA: TGTGCCATCGGCGGCGGGAGGGAAGAGACCCAGTACTTC; CDR3 protein: CAIGGGREETQYF
clone size: -; J gene: TRBJ2-2; V gene: TRBV2; D gene: TRBD2; CDR3 DNA: TGTGCCAGCAGTCGGCTTACTAGCGAAGCCGGGGAGCTGTTTTTT; CDR3 protein: CASSRLTSEAGELFF
clone size: -; J gene: TRBJ2-1; V gene: TRBV7-8; D gene: TRBD2; CDR3 DNA: TGTGCCAGCAGCCCGAGACTAGCCAATGAGCAGTTCTTC; CDR3 protein: CASSPRLANEQFF
clone size: -; J gene: TRBJ1-1; V gene: TRBV27; D gene: -; CDR3 DNA: TGTGCCAGCAGTTTAAGGGGCAGCCTAAGTTTGAACACTGAAGCTTTCTTT; CDR3 protein: CASSLRGSLSLNTEAFF
clone size: -; J gene: TRBJ2-7; V gene: TRBV18; D gene: -; CDR3 DNA: TGTGCCAGCTCACCAGGGATCCGGAGGACCTACGAGCAGTACTTC; CDR3 protein: CASSPGIRRTYEQYF
clone size: once; J gene: TRBJ1-5; V gene: TRBV2; D gene: -; CDR3 DNA: TGTGCCAGCAGGGACACCGATCAGCCCCAGCATTTT; CDR3 protein: CASRDTDQPQHF
clone size: few; J gene: TRBJ2-2; V gene: TRBV5-4; D gene: TRBD1; CDR3 DNA: TGTGCCAGCAGCTCGGGACAGGGAAACACCGGGGAGCTGTTTTTT; CDR3 protein: CASSSGQGNTGELFF
clone size: -; J gene: TRBJ2-3; V gene: TRBV7-3; D gene: TRBD2; CDR3 DNA: TGTGCCAGCAGCGCCGCGGGACTAGCGGGAGCAGATACGCAGTATTTT; CDR3 protein: CASSAAGLAGADTQYF
clone size: -; J gene: TRBJ1-2; V gene: TRBV29-1; D gene: -; CDR3 DNA: TGCAGCGTTGAAGACAGGGGCTATGGCTACACCTTC; CDR3 protein: CSVEDRGYGYTF
clone size: -; J gene: TRBJ2-1; V gene: TRBV9; D gene: -; CDR3 DNA: TGTGCCAGCAGTGGCGGGAAGGATGCCTACAATGAGCAGTTCTTC; CDR3 protein: CASSGGKDAYNEQFF
clone size: -; J gene: TRBJ2-5; V gene: TRBV5-1; D gene: -; CDR3 DNA: TGCGCCAGCACCCTGGGGGGGGGCCAAGGGACCCAGTACTTC; CDR3 protein: CASTLGGGQGTQYF
clone size: few; J gene: TRBJ2-7; V gene: TRBV28; D gene: -; CDR3 DNA: TGTGCCAGCAGTTTGGGGGGACCTCTTGACGAGCAGTACTTC; CDR3 protein: CASSLGGPLDEQYF